One TCR beta chain is described in this entry. No antigen is known for it. PCR used 60 Vbeta primers and 13 Jbeta primers. Assay used: immunoSEQ multiplex PCR; TCRdb lists only in-frame clones, some missing. Here the sample spans about 160,000 clones, around four fifths being singletons. Looked up from germline, CDR1 is MGHRA and CDR2 is YSYEKL. The CDR3 extends over 17 amino acids. V dropped 2 bases and J dropped 6; count of bases not matched to a gene: 14. This specimen comes from a study of cytomegalovirus exposure and HLA in healthy donors. As for the study in general: Across 350 to 400 genotyped donors, more than 75% landed in the Caucasian-associated ancestry cluster. Study findings and constraints: Earlier analysis looked at TCR beta V segments, and most were productive about 87% or about 30% of the time. Researchers reported in a later analysis that common viral pathogens appeared linked to several top clusters. Later analysis demonstrated an association between a missense DCLRE1C variant and TCR beta V- and J-gene trimming.

The V gene is TRBV4-1, the J gene TRBJ1-2; 8 bases map to TRBD1. The sample was PBMCs. The sequence derives from a man between 18 and 29 years old in good health and CMV-seropositive. The DNA of the CDR3 is TGCGCCAGCAGCCAAAAAAACGGGAGGACAGGGAACAATGGCTACACCTTC. This encodes CASSQKNGRTGNNGYTF.